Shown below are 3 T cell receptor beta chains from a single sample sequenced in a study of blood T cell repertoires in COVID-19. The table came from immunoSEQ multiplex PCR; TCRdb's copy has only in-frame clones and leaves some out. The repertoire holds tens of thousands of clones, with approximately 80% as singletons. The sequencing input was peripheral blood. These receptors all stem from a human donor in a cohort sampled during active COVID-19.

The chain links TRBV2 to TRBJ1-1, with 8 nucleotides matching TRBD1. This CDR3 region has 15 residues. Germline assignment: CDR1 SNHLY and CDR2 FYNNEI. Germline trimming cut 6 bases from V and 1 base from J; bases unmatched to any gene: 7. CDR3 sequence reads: CASRGGTGQNTEAFF. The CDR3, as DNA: TGTGCCAGCAGGGGTGGGACAGGTCAGAACACTGAAGCTTTCTTT.

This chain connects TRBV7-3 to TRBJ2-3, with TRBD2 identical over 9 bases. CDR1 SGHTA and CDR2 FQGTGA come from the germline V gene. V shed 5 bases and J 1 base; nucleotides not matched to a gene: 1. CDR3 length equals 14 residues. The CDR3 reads CASSRLAGTDTQYF. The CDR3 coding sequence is TGTGCCAGCAGCCGACTAGCGGGCACAGATACGCAGTATTTT.

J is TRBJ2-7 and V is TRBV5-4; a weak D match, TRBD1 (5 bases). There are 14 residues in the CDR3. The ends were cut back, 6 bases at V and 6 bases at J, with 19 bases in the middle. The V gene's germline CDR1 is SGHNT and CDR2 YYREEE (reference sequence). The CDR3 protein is CASTARQGSSEQYF. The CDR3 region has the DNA TGTGCCAGCACAGCTCGGCAGGGCAGCAGCGAGCAGTACTTC.